These 27 T cell receptor beta chains were sequenced from one sample in a study of T-cell memory formation after mild COVID-19 (dated by TCRdb to the early 2020s). Receptor libraries were prepared by 5' RACE. Instrument on record: Illumina NovaSeq 6000. TCRdb passed the public sequencing reads through fastp at Q25 and MiXCR, retaining productive beta sequences. Records with the same CDR3 protein are collapsed into one entry carrying the most frequent genes and DNA. This sample gives approximately 150,000 distinct CDR3 sequences in total; less than 20% of them show up just once. The ten largest clones capture 2% to 2.5% of the sample. Sequencing was carried out using PBMCs or a T cell subset sorted from them (not recorded which). These receptors were collected from an adult woman who had mild COVID-19 (a few samples of this study predate the infection). The sample titles of this study are shuffled in the database, so cell type and time point are left out; the donor was told from shared clones.

The chain combines TRBV7-9 with TRBJ2-1; D assignment may be TRBD1 or TRBD2 (5 bases each). Deletions cut 5 bases from V and 4 bases from J, with 15 bases between. The CDR3 runs to 15 residues. Germline CDR1 reads SEHNR; CDR2 reads FQNEAQ (reference sequence). The CDR3 protein is CASSLMGRGYNEQFF. CDR3 nucleotides: TGTGCCAGCAGCCTCATGGGACGTGGGTACAATGAGCAGTTCTTC.

In this sample, this clonotype turned up a few times. The rearrangement uses TRBV29-1 and TRBJ1-2, with 9 bases fitting TRBD1. The J segment lost 8 bases and the V segment lost 5 bases, leaving 3 bases of the junction unmatched. Germline-derived CDR1 and CDR2 are SQVTM and ANQGSEA. The CDR3 sequence is 11 residues long. CDR3 residues: CSVWDREGYTF. For the CDR3, the DNA is TGCAGCGTTTGGGACAGGGAAGGCTACACCTTC. Looking up the rest from reference TRBV29-1 and TRBJ1-2 gives the full variable domain: SAVISQKPSRDICQRGTSLTIQCQVDSQVTMMFWYRQQPGQSLTLIATANQGSEATYESGFVIDKFPISRPNLTFSTLTVSNMSPEDSSIYLCSVWDREGYTFGSGTRLTVV.

This rearrangement joins TRBV7-3 to TRBJ2-7, with D perhaps assigned TRBD1 or TRBD2 (6 bases each). The V end was cut by 5 bases, the J end by 3 bases, with 17 bases between. The V gene's germline CDR1 is SGHTA and CDR2 FQGTGA. This CDR3 is built from 15 residues. The chain's CDR3 is CASSPDRGGIYEQYF. Here the CDR3 DNA reads TGTGCCAGCAGCCCCGACCGAGGGGGGATCTACGAGCAGTACTTC.

CDR3 DNA: TGTGCCAGCAGCTTAAGCCCCACAGATACGCAGTATTTT. Residues: CASSLSPTDTQYF. The chain is built from TRBV11-2 and TRBJ2-3; D call uncertain. Trimming shortened V by 2 bases and J by 2 bases, and 5 bases separated the two germline ends. This CDR3 is 13 amino acids long. Per the germline V gene, CDR1 is SGHAT and CDR2 is FQNNGV.

This rearrangement joins TRBV20-1 to TRBJ2-5; tentatively, D is TRBD2 (7 bases). CDR1 DFQATT and CDR2 SNEGSKA come from the germline V gene (reference sequence). V shed 6 bases and J shed 0 bases, with 17 bases lying between them. CDR3 length equals 15 residues. The CDR3 nucleotides read TGCAGTGCCACCCGTGCGGGGGCGTACCAAGAGACCCAGTACTTC. Its protein product is CSATRAGAYQETQYF.

This sequence joins TRBV3-1 and TRBJ1-1; 7 positions match TRBD1. This CDR3 is 15 amino acids long. Germline V gives CDR1 LGHDT, CDR2 YNNKEL (reference sequence). J lost 6 bases, V lost 1 base, and 8 bases had no gene match. The CDR3 region has the DNA TGTGCCAGCAGCCAAGGGGCGACAGGGCGGGCTGAAGCTTTCTTT. Amino acid sequence: CASSQGATGRAEAFF.

This clonotype was seen a few times. This chain links TRBV15 with TRBJ2-3, with D unresolved. The CDR3 consists of 12 residues. Germline lookup yields CDR1 LNHNV and CDR2 YYDKDF (reference sequence). V lost 3 bases and J lost 2, with 3 bases in between. The CDR3 DNA sequence: TGTGCCACCAGCAGCCTCACAGATACGCAGTATTTT. It specifies CATSSLTDTQYF.

The chain joins TRBV5-1 to TRBJ2-1; no firm D call. The CDR3 loop spans 14 amino acids. Trimming took 0 bases from V and 2 from J, leaving 6 bases between them. The germline gives CDR1 SGHRS, CDR2 YFSETQ. The CDR3 DNA is TGCGCCAGCAGCTTGGGGGCAGCCTACAATGAGCAGTTCTTC. This codes for CASSLGAAYNEQFF. The whole variable domain, remainder taken from reference TRBV5-1 and TRBJ2-1, is KAGVTQTPRYLIKTRGQQVTLSCSPISGHRSVSWYQQTPGQGLQFLFEYFSETQRNKGNFPGRFSGRQFSNSRSEMNVSTLELGDSALYLCASSLGAAYNEQFFGPGTRLTVL.

The rearrangement joins TRBV18 to TRBJ2-1; 14 positions match TRBD2. The germline V gene encodes CDR1 KGHSH and CDR2 LQKENI. V lost 6 bases to trimming and J lost 10 bases; unmatched junction nucleotides: 5. The CDR3 is 14 residues long. CDR3 protein: CASSFGLAGGEQFF. In DNA form, the CDR3 reads TGTGCCAGCTCGTTCGGACTAGCGGGAGGCGAGCAGTTCTTC.

This clonotype was seen only a few times. The chain couples TRBV19 to TRBJ2-7; 8 nucleotides line up with TRBD1. Germline trimming cut 8 bases from V and 7 bases from J; bases unmatched to any gene: 13. The germline V gene has CDR1 LNHDA and CDR2 SQIVND (reference sequence). CDR3 length equals 14 residues. The CDR3, as DNA: TGTGCCAGTGCCCGGGACAGGCAAACCGGGGAGCAGTACTTC. Residues: CASARDRQTGEQYF.

This clonotype was counted a few times. The rearrangement links TRBV12-3 or TRBV12-4 to TRBJ1-1; 9 nucleotides line up with TRBD1. J gave up 4 bases and V 5 bases, and 14 bases lay outside the gene matches. The CDR3 is 17 residues long. As DNA, the CDR3 is TGTGCCAGCAGTCCAACCCAACCGGACAGGGGAGGCACTGAAGCTTTCTTT. It encodes CASSPTQPDRGGTEAFF.

Only a few counts were recorded for this clonotype. The rearrangement joins TRBV11-3 to TRBJ2-1; 8 bases agree with TRBD2. Losses at the gene ends were 0 bases for V and 4 bases for J; bases not matched to a gene: 5. This CDR3 contains 16 residues. Germline CDR1 reads SGHNT; CDR2 reads YENEEA. The CDR3 coding sequence is TGTGCCAGCAGCTTAGATCTCAGCGGGGGATACAATGAGCAGTTCTTC. Translation: CASSLDLSGGYNEQFF. The variable domain in full, with the rest retrieved from reference TRBV11-3 and TRBJ2-1, is EAGVVQSPRYKIIEKKQPVAFWCNPISGHNTLYWYLQNLGQGPELLIRYENEEAVDDSQLPKDRFSAERLKGVDSTLKIQPAELGDSAVYLCASSLDLSGGYNEQFFGPGTRLTVL.

V is TRBV27 and J is TRBJ1-4; 10 bases align to TRBD1. J lost 8 bases, V lost 4 bases, and 13 bases had no gene match. This CDR3 contains 17 residues. Germline V gives CDR1 MNHEY, CDR2 SMNVEV (reference sequence). The CDR3 here is CASSYTLLTGGNEKLFF. In DNA, the CDR3 is TGTGCCAGCAGTTACACCCTCTTGACAGGGGGCAACGAAAAACTGTTTTTT.

This clonotype was found many times. This rearrangement joins TRBV7-9 to TRBJ2-1, with D possibly being TRBD1 (5 bases). The length of the CDR3 is 14 residues. The germline V and J ends were trimmed by 1 base and 6 bases, with 10 bases remaining between them. CDR1 is SEHNR and CDR2 is FQNEAQ in the germline V gene (reference sequence). CDR3 nucleotides: TGTGCCAGCAGCTTAGACCCCAGGGTCAATGAGCAGTTCTTC. Encoded protein: CASSLDPRVNEQFF. Supplemented by reference TRBV7-9 and TRBJ2-1, the full variable domain reads DTGVSQNPRHKITKRGQNVTFRCDPISEHNRLYWYRQTLGQGPEFLTYFQNEAQLEKSRLLSDRFSAERPKGSFSTLEIQRTEQGDSAMYLCASSLDPRVNEQFFGPGTRLTVL.

V usage is TRBV4-1 and J usage is TRBJ1-1; D remains unclear. CDR1 and CDR2 (germline): MGHRA, YSYEKL. The CDR3 sequence is 16 residues long. V was shortened by 5 bases and J by 0 bases, with 16 bases between the two germline ends. The CDR3 DNA reads as TGCGCCAGCAGCTCCCCCCGTAGACTGATGAACACTGAAGCTTTCTTT. Protein sequence: CASSSPRRLMNTEAFF.

The rearrangement joins TRBV20-1 to TRBJ2-7; possibly TRBD1 for D (6 bases). The germline V gene encodes CDR1 DFQATT and CDR2 SNEGSKA (reference sequence). V dropped 6 bases and J dropped 1 base, with 16 bases sitting between them. The CDR3 is 14 amino acids. The CDR3 sequence: CSAGRQAPSYEQYF. The CDR3 DNA reads as TGCAGTGCGGGGAGACAGGCCCCATCCTACGAGCAGTACTTC.

The chain employs TRBV7-9 and TRBJ2-7, with unresolved D. Germline V gives CDR1 SEHNR, CDR2 FQNEAQ (reference sequence). Trimming stripped 0 bases from V and 9 bases from J, with 9 bases between. The CDR3 is made up of 12 amino acids. DNA of the CDR3: TGTGCCAGCAGCTTAGCGACCGGCGGGCAGTACTTC. Translated, it gives CASSLATGGQYF.

The V call is TRBV7-9, the J call TRBJ2-7; 8 bases align to TRBD1. There are 14 residues in the CDR3. Per the germline V gene, CDR1 is SEHNR and CDR2 is FQNEAQ (reference sequence). Losses at the gene ends were 7 bases for V and 3 bases for J; bases not matched to a gene: 8. This chain's CDR3 is CASTPGTGHYEQYF. The CDR3 bases are TGTGCCAGCACCCCCGGGACAGGCCACTACGAGCAGTACTTC.

This clonotype was found a few times. The chain combines TRBV7-9 with TRBJ2-1; D is perhaps TRBD2 (5 bases). The length of the CDR3 is 13 residues. Deletions cut 7 bases from V and 9 bases from J, with 16 bases between. Germline CDR1 is SEHNR and CDR2 is FQNEAQ (reference sequence). CDR3 sequence (DNA): TGTGCCAGCACCCCGACGGTTCGGGGTGAGCAGTTCTTC. As protein: CASTPTVRGEQFF.

This clonotype was detected many times. The J gene is TRBJ2-6, the V gene TRBV12-3 or TRBV12-4; D is perhaps TRBD1 (6 bases). The length of the CDR3 is 16 residues. The ends were cut back, 5 bases at V and 0 bases at J, with 11 bases in the middle. CDR3 residues: CASSPQGHSGANVLTF. Here the CDR3 DNA reads TGTGCCAGCAGTCCACAGGGCCACTCTGGGGCCAACGTCCTGACTTTC.

This clonotype was observed a few times. The J gene is TRBJ2-4, the V gene TRBV5-1, with 10 nucleotides matching TRBD1. V trimming: 0 bases; J trimming: 8 bases; junction bases outside the gene matches: 11. CDR3 length: 17 residues. Germline CDR1 and CDR2: SGHRS and YFSETQ. CDR3 DNA sequence: TGCGCCAGCAGCTTGGCCCCTAGACAGGGGGCAAGGGACATTCAGTACTTC. It yields the protein CASSLAPRQGARDIQYF.

This chain uses TRBV5-1 with TRBJ2-7; D ambiguous. Per germline, CDR1 SGHRS and CDR2 YFSETQ. Trimming stripped 1 base from V and 5 bases from J, with 16 bases between. The CDR3 runs 15 residues. CDR3 sequence: CASSLSSGSVHEQYF. The CDR3 DNA reads as TGCGCCAGCAGCTTGAGCTCAGGTTCGGTCCACGAGCAGTACTTC.

The J gene is TRBJ2-2, the V gene TRBV5-1, with TRBD1 matching over 7 bases. V was pared by 4 bases and J by 1 base, with 4 bases of the junction left unmatched. The germline V gene has CDR1 SGHRS and CDR2 YFSETQ. This CDR3 comprises 15 residues. The CDR3, as DNA: TGCGCCAGCAGCACTACAGGGGAGAACACCGGGGAGCTGTTTTTT. It specifies CASSTTGENTGELFF.

The gene calls are TRBV5-1 and TRBJ2-7, with D maybe TRBD1 (5 bases). The CDR3 spans 13 residues. V was cut by 6 bases and J by 4 bases, with 14 bases left in between. Germline CDR1 and CDR2: SGHRS and YFSETQ. The DNA of the CDR3 is TGCGCCAGCATGGATGGGGCAGGGTACGAGCAGTACTTC. Translation gives CASMDGAGYEQYF.

Only one count was recorded for this clonotype. The rearrangement uses TRBV6-1 and TRBJ1-1; 7 positions agree with TRBD1. Trimming cost V 7 bases and J 1 base; bases outside gene matches: 3. There are 13 residues in the CDR3. In germline, CDR1 is MNHNS, CDR2 SASEGT. CDR3 in amino acids: CASMTGPNTEAFF. The CDR3 nucleotides read TGTGCCAGCATGACAGGGCCGAACACTGAAGCTTTCTTT.

V gene TRBV20-1 combines with J gene TRBJ2-7; TRBD2 matches at 7 bases. Germline CDR1 and CDR2: DFQATT and SNEGSKA (reference sequence). V lost 3 bases, J lost 2 bases, and 7 bases stayed unmatched. The CDR3 is 14 amino acids. The CDR3 bases are TGCAGTGCTAGCAAAGCTAGCGGTACCTACGAGCAGTACTTC. Its translation: CSASKASGTYEQYF.

This clonotype was recorded a few times. The J gene is TRBJ2-7, the V gene TRBV6-2 or TRBV6-3, with TRBD2 matching over 10 bases. CDR3 size: 15 residues. Germline CDR1 is MNHEY and CDR2 is SVGEGT. Trimming cost V 0 bases and J 4 bases; bases outside gene matches: 3. CDR3 in amino acids: CASSYSKREGYEQYF. DNA for the CDR3: TGTGCCAGCAGTTACTCGAAGCGGGAGGGATACGAGCAGTACTTC.